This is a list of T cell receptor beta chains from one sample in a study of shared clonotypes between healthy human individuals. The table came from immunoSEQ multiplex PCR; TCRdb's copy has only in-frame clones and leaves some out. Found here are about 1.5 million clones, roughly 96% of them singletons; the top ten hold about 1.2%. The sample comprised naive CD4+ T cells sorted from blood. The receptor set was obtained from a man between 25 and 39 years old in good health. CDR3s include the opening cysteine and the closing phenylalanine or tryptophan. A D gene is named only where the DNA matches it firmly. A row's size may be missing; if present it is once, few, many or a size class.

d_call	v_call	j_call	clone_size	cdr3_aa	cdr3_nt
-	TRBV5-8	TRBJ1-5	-	CASSQGQFSNQPQHF	TGTGCCAGCAGCCAGGGACAATTTAGCAATCAGCCCCAGCATTTT
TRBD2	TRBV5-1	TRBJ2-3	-	CASSRLAGGTDTQYF	TGCGCCAGCAGCCGACTAGCGGGAGGCACAGATACGCAGTATTTT
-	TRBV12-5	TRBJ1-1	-	CASALDGQNTEAFF	TGTGCTAGTGCCCTGGATGGACAGAACACTGAAGCTTTCTTT
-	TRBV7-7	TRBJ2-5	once	CASSLGSGPQETQYF	TGTGCTAGCAGCTTAGGGTCGGGGCCTCAAGAGACCCAGTACTTC
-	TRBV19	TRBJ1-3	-	CASRNLSGNTIYF	TGTGCCAGTAGAAACTTATCCGGAAACACCATATATTTT
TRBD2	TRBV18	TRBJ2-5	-	CASSRRSASGRTYEETQYF	TGTGCCAGCTCCCGACGATCGGCTAGCGGGAGGACCTATGAAGAGACCCAGTACTTC
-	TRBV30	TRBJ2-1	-	CAWSRTYGGEQFF	TGTGCCTGGAGCCGGACCTACGGCGGTGAGCAGTTCTTC
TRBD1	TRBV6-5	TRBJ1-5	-	CASSLQGAPGQPQHF	TGTGCCAGCAGTTTACAGGGGGCCCCCGGGCAGCCCCAGCATTTT
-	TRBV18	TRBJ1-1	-	CASSASHQGGAEAFF	TGTGCCAGCTCAGCCTCCCACCAGGGTGGCGCTGAAGCTTTCTTT
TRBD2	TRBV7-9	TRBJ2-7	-	CASSLALAGGIYEQYF	TGTGCCAGCAGCTTAGCGCTGGCGGGAGGGATTTACGAGCAGTACTTC
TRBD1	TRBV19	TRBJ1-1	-	CASRLRQGRSEAFF	TGTGCCAGTAGGCTCCGACAGGGACGAAGTGAAGCTTTCTTT
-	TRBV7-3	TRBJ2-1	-	CASSHQNVDEQFF	TGTGCCAGCAGCCATCAGAACGTCGATGAGCAGTTCTTC
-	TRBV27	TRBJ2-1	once	CASSPTGSNEQFF	TGTGCCAGCAGTCCTACAGGGTCCAATGAGCAGTTCTTC
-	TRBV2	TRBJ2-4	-	CASSYRGGTLENIQYF	TGTGCCAGCAGTTATAGGGGGGGGACTCTTGAAAACATTCAGTACTTC
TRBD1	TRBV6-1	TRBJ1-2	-	CASSDLPTGTYGYTF	TGTGCCAGCAGTGATCTTCCGACAGGGACCTATGGCTACACCTTC
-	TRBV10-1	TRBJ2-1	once	CASSELAGGAPRRNEQFF	TGCGCCAGCAGTGAGTTAGCCGGGGGAGCCCCCAGACGTAATGAGCAGTTCTTC
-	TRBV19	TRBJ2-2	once	CASWVKDTGELFF	TGTGCGAGTTGGGTGAAGGACACCGGGGAGCTGTTTTTT
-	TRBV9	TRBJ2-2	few	CASSGGNTGELFF	TGTGCCAGCAGCGGCGGTAACACCGGGGAGCTGTTTTTT
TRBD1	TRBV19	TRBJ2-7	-	CASSSHSRDRSYEQYF	TGTGCCAGTAGTTCTCACTCCCGGGACAGGAGTTACGAGCAGTACTTC
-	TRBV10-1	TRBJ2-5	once	CASSESGAETQYF	TGCGCCAGCAGTGAGTCTGGGGCAGAGACCCAGTACTTC
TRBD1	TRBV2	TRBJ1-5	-	CASSRDSAYSNQPQHF	TGTGCCAGCAGCCGGGACAGCGCTTATAGCAATCAGCCCCAGCATTTT
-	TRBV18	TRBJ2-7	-	CASSPQGAEQYF	TGTGCCAGCTCACCACAGGGAGCCGAGCAGTACTTC
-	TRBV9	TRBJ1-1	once	CASSVVGSTEAFF	TGTGCCAGCAGCGTAGTGGGGTCGACTGAAGCTTTCTTT
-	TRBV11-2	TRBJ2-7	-	CASSLSPSASSYEQYF	TGTGCCAGCAGCTTAAGCCCTAGCGCGAGCTCCTACGAGCAGTACTTC
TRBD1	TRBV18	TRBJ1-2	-	CASSAGTGGDYGYTF	TGTGCCAGCTCAGCCGGGACAGGGGGTGACTATGGCTACACCTTC
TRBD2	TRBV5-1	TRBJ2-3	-	CASSSGPTSGNTDTQYF	TGCGCCAGCAGCTCGGGCCCGACTAGCGGGAACACAGATACGCAGTATTTT
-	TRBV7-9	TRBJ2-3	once	CASSYSLDTQYF	TGTGCCAGCAGCTACTCCTTAGATACGCAGTATTTT